This TCR beta chain comes out of a study of beta chain features in type 1 diabetes. Whole-study findings and limits: Patients with type 1 diabetes showed fewer VDJ junction insertions and more deletions. Among patients with Type 1 diabetes, TCRB CDR3s were moderately but significantly shorter in every one of the four CD4+ subsets.

Reverse transcription of all isolated RNA meant that expressed TCRB transcripts were sequenced. Method: immunoSEQ multiplex PCR; TCRdb's copy keeps in-frame clones and lacks some. The table includes 120,000 or so clones, about 18% detected once. The CDR3 runs to 9 residues. Trimming shortened V by 6 bases and J by 6 bases, and 3 bases separated the two germline ends. The germline CDR1 and CDR2 sequences are MRHNA and SNTAGT. The authors sorted CD4+ naive, central memory, regulatory and stem cell-like memory cells via CD45RO/CCR7/CD25/CD127/CD95/CD27. Points on this clone: Its antigen is unidentified.

The sequence was collected from a man aged 18-30 years with type 1 diabetes. V usage is TRBV6-4 and J usage is TRBJ2-7; D remains unclear. The specimen sequenced was central memory CD4+ T cells from blood. The DNA of the CDR3 is TGTGCCAGCAGGAGCGAGCAGTACTTC. Its protein is CASRSEQYF.